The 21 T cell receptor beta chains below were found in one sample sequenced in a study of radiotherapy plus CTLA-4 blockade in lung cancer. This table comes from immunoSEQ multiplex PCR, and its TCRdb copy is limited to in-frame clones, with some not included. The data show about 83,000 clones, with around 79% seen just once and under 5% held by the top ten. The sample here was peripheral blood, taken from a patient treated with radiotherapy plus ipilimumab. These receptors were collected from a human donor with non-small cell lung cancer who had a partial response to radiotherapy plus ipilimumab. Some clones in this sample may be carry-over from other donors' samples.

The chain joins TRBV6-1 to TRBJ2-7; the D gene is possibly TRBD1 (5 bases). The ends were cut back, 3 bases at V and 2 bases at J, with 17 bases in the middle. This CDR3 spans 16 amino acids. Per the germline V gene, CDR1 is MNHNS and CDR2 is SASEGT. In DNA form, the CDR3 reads TGTGCCAGCAGTGACGTACTTTTGGACATAACCTACGAGCAGTACTTC. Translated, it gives CASSDVLLDITYEQYF.

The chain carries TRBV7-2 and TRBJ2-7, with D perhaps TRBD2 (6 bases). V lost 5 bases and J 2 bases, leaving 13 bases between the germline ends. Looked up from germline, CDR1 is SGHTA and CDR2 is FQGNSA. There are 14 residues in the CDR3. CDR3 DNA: TGTGCCAGCAGCCCTACGGGACTCGCCTACGAGCAGTACTTC. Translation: CASSPTGLAYEQYF.

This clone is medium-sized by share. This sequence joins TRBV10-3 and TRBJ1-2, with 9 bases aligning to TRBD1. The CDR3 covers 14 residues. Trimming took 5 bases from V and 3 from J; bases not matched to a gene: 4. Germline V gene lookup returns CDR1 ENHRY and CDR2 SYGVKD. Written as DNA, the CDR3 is TGTGCCATCAGTCGGGACAGGGACTACTATGGCTACACCTTC. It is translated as CAISRDRDYYGYTF.

CDR3 in amino acids: CASTIDPAGEQYF. CDR3 sequence (DNA): TGTGCCAGCACCATAGACCCGGCGGGGGAGCAGTACTTC. The genes are TRBV7-2 and TRBJ2-7; the D gene is possibly TRBD2 (6 bases). CDR1 SGHTA and CDR2 FQGNSA come from the germline V gene. V shed 7 bases and J shed 7 bases, with 17 bases lying between them. The CDR3 runs to 13 residues. The variable domain in full, with the rest retrieved from reference TRBV7-2 and TRBJ2-7, is GAGVSQSPSNKVTEKGKDVELRCDPISGHTALYWYRQSLGQGLEFLIYFQGNSAPDKSGLPSDRFSAERTGGSVSTLTIQRTQQEDSAVYLCASTIDPAGEQYFGPGTRLTVT.

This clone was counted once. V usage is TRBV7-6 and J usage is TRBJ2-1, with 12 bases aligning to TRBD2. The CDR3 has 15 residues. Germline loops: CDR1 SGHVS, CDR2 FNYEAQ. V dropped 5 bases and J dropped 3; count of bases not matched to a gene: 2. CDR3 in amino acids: CASSVGLAGYNEQFF. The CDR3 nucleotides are TGTGCCAGCAGCGTGGGACTAGCGGGCTACAATGAGCAGTTCTTC.

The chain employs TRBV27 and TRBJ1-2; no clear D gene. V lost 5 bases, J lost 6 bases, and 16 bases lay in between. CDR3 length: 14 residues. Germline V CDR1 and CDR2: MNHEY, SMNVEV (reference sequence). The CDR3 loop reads CASSPLSQDDGYTF. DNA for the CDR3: TGTGCCAGCAGTCCCCTATCGCAGGATGATGGCTACACCTTC.

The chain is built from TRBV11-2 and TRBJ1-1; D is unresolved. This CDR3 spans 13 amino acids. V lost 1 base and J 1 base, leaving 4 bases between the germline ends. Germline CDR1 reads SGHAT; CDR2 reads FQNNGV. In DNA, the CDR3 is TGTGCCAGCAGCTTAGGGAGGAACACTGAAGCTTTCTTT. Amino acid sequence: CASSLGRNTEAFF.

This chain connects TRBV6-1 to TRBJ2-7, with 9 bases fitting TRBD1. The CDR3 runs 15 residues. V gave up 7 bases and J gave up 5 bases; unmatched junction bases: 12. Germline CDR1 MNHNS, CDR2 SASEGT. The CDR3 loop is CASTDAGTGPDEQYF. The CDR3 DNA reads TGTGCCAGCACCGACGCCGGGACAGGGCCCGACGAGCAGTACTTC.

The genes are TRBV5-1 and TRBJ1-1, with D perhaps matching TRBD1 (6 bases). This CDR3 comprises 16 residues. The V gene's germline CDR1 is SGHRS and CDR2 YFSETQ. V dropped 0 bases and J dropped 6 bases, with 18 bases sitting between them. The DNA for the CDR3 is TGCGCCAGCAGCTTGGCCAACCAGGGGAGTTTTTCTGAAGCTTTCTTT. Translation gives CASSLANQGSFSEAFF.

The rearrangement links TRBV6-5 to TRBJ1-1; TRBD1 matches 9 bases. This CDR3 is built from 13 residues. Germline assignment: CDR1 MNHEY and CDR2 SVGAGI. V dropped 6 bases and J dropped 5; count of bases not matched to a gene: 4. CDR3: CASRRTGETEAFF. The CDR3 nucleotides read TGTGCCAGCAGACGGACAGGGGAGACTGAAGCTTTCTTT.

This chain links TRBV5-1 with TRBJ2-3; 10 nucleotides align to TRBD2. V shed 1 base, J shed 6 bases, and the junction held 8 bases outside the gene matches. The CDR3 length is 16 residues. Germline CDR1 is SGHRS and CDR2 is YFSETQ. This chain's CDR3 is CASSLQAGGPSDTQYF. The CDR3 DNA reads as TGCGCCAGCAGCTTGCAAGCGGGGGGGCCTTCCGATACGCAGTATTTT.

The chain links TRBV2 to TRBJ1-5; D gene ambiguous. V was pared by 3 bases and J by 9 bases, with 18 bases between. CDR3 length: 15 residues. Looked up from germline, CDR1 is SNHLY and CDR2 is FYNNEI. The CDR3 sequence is CASSDWSAEARPQHF. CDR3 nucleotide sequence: TGTGCCAGCAGTGATTGGTCCGCGGAGGCGCGGCCCCAGCATTTT.

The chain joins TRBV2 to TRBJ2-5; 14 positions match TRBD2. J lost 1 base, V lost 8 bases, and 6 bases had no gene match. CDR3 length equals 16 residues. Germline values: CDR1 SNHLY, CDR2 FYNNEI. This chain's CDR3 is CASGRTSGGSQETQYF. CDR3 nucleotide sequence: TGTGCCAGCGGGAGGACTAGCGGGGGGTCCCAAGAGACCCAGTACTTC.

The CDR3 DNA sequence: TGTGCCAGCAGAGCTACAGGGGTTTATGTCGGGGAGCTGTTTTTT. Amino acids: CASRATGVYVGELFF. The V and J genes are TRBV7-8 and TRBJ2-2; 7 nucleotides line up with TRBD1. Trimming removed 6 bases from V and 7 bases from J; junction bases left unmatched: 11. CDR1 SGHVS and CDR2 FQNEAQ come from the germline V gene. The CDR3 length is 15 residues.

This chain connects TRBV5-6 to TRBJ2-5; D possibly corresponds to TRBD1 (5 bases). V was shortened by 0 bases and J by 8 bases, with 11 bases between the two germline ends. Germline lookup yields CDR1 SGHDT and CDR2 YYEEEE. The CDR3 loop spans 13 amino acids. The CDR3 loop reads CASSLGAGLTQYF. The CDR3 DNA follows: TGTGCCAGCAGCTTGGGGGCAGGGCTCACCCAGTACTTC.

The CDR3 spells CASSTGSNTDTQYF. DNA of the CDR3: TGTGCCAGCAGCACCGGTTCCAACACAGATACGCAGTATTTT. The J gene is TRBJ2-3, the V gene TRBV7-9; D ambiguous. Germline V lookup: CDR1 SEHNR, CDR2 FQNEAQ (reference sequence). Trimming shortened V by 5 bases and J by 2 bases, and 11 bases separated the two germline ends. The CDR3 is made up of 14 amino acids.

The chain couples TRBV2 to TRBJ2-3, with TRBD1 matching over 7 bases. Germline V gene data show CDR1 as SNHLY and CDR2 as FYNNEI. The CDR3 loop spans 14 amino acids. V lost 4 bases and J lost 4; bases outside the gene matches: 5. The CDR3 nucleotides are TGTGCCAGCAGTGCCGAGACAGGGTCAGATACGCAGTATTTT. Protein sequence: CASSAETGSDTQYF.

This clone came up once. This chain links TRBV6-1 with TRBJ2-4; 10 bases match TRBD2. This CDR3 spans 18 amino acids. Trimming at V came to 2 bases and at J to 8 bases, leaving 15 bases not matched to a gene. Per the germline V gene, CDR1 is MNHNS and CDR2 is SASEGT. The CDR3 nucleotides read TGTGCCAGCAGTGAACAAGCGACTAGCGGGCTCCGCAGAGACATTCAGTACTTC. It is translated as CASSEQATSGLRRDIQYF.

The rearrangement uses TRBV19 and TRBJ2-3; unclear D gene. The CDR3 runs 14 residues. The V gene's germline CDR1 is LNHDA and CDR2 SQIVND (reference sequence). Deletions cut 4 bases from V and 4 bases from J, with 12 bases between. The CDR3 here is CASSRYPTADTQYF. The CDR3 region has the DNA TGTGCCAGTAGTAGATACCCTACCGCAGATACGCAGTATTTT.

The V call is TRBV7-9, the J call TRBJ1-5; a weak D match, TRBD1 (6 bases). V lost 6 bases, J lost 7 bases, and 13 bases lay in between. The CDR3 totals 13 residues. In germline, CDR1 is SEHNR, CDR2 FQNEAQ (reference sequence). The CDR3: CASSLGQSQPQHF. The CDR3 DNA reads TGTGCCAGCAGTCTTGGACAGTCCCAGCCCCAGCATTTT.

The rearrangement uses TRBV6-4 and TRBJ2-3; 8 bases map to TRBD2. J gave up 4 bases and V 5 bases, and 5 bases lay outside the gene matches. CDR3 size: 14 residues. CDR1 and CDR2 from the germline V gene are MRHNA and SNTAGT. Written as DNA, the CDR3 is TGTGCCAGCAGTCCGACGGGGGGGCCAGATACGCAGTATTTT. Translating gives CASSPTGGPDTQYF.